This T cell receptor beta chain appears in the sequencing data of a study of T cell clonality in common variable immunodeficiency. In regard to this clone: The antigen is not known.

TCRdb's copy holds only in-frame clones and misses some; the assay was immunoSEQ multiplex PCR. Its table lists more than 6,500 clones. Study-wide results and limits: Fewer deletions and N-nucleotide insertions were reportedly seen in common variable immunodeficiency TCR beta sequences.

Replacement immunoglobulin had been given to every CVID subject for at least one year. Sequenced sample: peripheral blood mononuclear cells. The receptor's source is a human donor with common variable immunodeficiency.

Incomplete CDR3 DNA: TGCGCCAGCGGCGGACCCCAAGGGACTACCATAGCCGGGGAG. Protein product: CASGGPQGTTIAGE. The full CDR3 protein is CASGGPQGTTIAGELFF. This chain joins TRBV5-1 and TRBJ2-2, with 7 bases fitting TRBD2. The read finishes 3 residues shy of the CDR3 end, and the germline J gene is used to complete it. Trimming cost V 7 bases and J 6 bases; bases outside gene matches: 18. The CDR3 has 17 residues. Germline CDR1 reads SGHRS; CDR2 reads YFSETQ.